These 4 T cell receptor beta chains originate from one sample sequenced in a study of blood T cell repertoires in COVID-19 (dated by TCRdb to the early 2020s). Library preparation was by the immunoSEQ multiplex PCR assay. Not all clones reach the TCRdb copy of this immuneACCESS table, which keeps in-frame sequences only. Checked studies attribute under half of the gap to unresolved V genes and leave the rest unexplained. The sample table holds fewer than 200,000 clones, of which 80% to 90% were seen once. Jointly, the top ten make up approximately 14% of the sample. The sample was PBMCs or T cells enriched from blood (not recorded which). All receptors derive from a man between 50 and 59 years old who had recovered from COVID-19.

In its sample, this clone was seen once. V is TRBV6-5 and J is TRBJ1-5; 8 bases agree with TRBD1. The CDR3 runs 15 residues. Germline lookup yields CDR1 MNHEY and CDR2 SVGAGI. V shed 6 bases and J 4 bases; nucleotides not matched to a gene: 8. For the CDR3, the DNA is TGTGCCAGCAGCGACCGGACAGGGCCTAATCAGCCCCAGCATTTT. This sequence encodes CASSDRTGPNQPQHF.

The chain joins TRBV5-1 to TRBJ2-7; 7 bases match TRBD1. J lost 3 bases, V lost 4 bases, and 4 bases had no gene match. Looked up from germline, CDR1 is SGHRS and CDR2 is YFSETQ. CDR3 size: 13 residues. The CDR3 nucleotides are TGCGCCAGCAGCCCAAGGACAGGCTACGAGCAGTACTTC. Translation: CASSPRTGYEQYF.

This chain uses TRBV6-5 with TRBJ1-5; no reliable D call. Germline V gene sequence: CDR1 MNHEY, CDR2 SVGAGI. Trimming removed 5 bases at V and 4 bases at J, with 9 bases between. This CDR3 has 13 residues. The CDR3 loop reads CASSRHKNQPQHF. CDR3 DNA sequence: TGTGCCAGCAGTCGTCACAAGAATCAGCCCCAGCATTTT.

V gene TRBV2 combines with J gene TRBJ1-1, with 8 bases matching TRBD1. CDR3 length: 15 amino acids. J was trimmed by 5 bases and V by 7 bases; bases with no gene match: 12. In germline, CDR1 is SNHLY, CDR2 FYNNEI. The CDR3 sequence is CASNQGQGTVTEAFF. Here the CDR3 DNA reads TGTGCCAGCAACCAAGGACAGGGTACAGTTACTGAAGCTTTCTTT.